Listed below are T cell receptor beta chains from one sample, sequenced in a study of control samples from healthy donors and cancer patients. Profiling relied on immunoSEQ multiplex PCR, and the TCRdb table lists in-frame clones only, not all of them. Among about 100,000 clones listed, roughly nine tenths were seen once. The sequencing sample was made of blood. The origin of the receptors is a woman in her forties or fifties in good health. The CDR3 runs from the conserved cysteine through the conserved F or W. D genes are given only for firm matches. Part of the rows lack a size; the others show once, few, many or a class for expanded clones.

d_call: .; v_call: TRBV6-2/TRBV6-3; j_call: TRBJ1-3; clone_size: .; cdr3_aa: CASSSPGPLSRNTIYF; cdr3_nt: TGTGCCAGCAGTTCCCCGGGCCCTCTGAGCCGAAACACCATATATTTT
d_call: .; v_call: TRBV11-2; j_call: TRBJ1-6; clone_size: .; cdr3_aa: CASSVSSYNSPLHF; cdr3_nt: TGTGCCAGCAGCGTAAGCTCCTATAATTCACCCCTCCACTTT
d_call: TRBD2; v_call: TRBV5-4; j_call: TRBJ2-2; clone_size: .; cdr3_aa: CASSLLSTSVPGELFF; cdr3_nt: TGTGCCAGCAGCTTGCTCTCCACTAGCGTACCCGGGGAGCTGTTTTTT
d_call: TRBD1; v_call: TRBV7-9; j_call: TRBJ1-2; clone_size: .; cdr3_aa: CATKTGKGGYTF; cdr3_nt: TGTGCCACCAAGACAGGGAAAGGTGGCTACACCTTC
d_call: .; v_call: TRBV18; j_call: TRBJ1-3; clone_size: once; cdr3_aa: CASSQPTGVSGNTIYF; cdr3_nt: TGTGCCAGCTCACAACCGACAGGCGTTTCTGGAAACACCATATATTTT
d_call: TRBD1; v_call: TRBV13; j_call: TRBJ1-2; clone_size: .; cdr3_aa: CASSSRDRVFGYTF; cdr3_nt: TGTGCCAGCAGCTCCCGGGACAGGGTGTTTGGCTACACCTTC
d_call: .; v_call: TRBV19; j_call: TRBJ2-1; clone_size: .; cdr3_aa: CASVNSDGYNEQFF; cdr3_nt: TGTGCCAGTGTTAACAGTGACGGCTACAATGAGCAGTTCTTC
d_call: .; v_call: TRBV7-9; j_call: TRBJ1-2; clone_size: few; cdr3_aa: CASRYGVNYGYTF; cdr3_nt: TGTGCCAGCAGATACGGGGTAAACTATGGCTACACCTTC
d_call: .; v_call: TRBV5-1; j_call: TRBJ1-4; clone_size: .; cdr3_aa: CASSQGRVNEKLFF; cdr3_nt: TGCGCCAGCAGCCAGGGGAGGGTTAATGAAAAACTGTTTTTT
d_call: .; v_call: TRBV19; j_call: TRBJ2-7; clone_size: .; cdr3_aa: CASNSGYEQYF; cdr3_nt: TGTGCCAGTAACAGCGGCTACGAGCAGTACTTC
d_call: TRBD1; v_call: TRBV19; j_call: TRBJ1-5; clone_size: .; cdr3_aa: CASANLTGGRINSNQPQHF; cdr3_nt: TGTGCCAGCGCGAACCTGACAGGGGGCCGAATCAATAGCAATCAGCCCCAGCATTTT
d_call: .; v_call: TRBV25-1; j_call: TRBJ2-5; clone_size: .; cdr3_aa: CASRNYGGRETQYF; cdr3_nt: TGTGCCAGCCGTAACTATGGGGGCCGGGAGACCCAGTACTTC
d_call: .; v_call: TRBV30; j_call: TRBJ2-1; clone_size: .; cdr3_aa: CACQSGYEQFF; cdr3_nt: TGTGCCTGTCAGTCGGGGTATGAGCAGTTCTTC
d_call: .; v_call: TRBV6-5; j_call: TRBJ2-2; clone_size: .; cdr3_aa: CASSYSKGELFF; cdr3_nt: TGTGCCAGCAGTTACTCGAAAGGGGAGCTGTTTTTT
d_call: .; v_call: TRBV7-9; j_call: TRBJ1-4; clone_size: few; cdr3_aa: CASSLRRGEKLFF; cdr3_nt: TGTGCCAGCAGCCTTAGGAGAGGGGAAAAACTGTTTTTT
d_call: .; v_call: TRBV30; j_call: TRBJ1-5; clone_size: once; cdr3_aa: CAWSVIDSNQPQHF; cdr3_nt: TGTGCCTGGAGTGTAATAGATAGCAATCAGCCCCAGCATTTT
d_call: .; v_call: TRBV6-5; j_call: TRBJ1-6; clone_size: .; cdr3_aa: CASSYSRQGIGSPLHF; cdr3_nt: TGTGCCAGCAGTTACTCGCGGCAGGGGATTGGTTCACCCCTCCACTTT
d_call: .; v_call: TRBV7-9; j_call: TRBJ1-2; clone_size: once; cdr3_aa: CASSLERVNYGYTF; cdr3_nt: TGTGCCAGCAGCTTGGAGCGGGTCAACTATGGCTACACCTTC
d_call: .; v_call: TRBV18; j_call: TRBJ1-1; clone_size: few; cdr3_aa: CASSPTNTEAFF; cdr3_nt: TGTGCCAGCTCACCTACGAACACTGAAGCTTTCTTT
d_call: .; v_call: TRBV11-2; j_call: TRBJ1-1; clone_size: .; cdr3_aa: CASSAHLDTEAFF; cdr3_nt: TGTGCCAGCAGCGCCCACTTGGACACTGAAGCTTTCTTT
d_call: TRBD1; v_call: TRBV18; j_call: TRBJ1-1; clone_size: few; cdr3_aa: CASSPATGTGAFF; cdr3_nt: TGTGCCAGCTCACCAGCGACCGGGACAGGTGCTTTCTTT
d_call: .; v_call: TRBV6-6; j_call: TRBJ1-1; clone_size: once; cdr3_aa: CASSYNSGDTEAFF; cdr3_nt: TGTGCCAGCAGTTACAATTCAGGGGACACTGAAGCTTTCTTT
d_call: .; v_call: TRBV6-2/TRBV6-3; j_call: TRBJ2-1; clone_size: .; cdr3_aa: CASSARFQKQFF; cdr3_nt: TGTGCCAGCAGTGCGCGATTCCAAAAGCAGTTCTTC
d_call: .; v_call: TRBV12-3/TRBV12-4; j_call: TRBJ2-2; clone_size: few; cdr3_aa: CASRLRTGELFF; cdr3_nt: TGTGCCAGCAGGCTACGTACCGGGGAGCTGTTTTTT
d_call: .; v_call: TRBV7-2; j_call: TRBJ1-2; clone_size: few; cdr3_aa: CASSLARRSTYGYTF; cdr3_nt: TGTGCCAGCAGCTTAGCACGGAGAAGTACCTATGGCTACACCTTC
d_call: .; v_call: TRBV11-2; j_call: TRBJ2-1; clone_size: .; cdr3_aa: CASSVVGAGPSYNEQFF; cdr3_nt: TGTGCCAGCAGCGTAGTCGGTGCGGGGCCGTCCTACAATGAGCAGTTCTTC
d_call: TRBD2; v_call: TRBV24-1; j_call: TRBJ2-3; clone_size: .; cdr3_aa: CATSVGTSGTDTQYF; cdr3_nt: TGTGCCACCAGTGTAGGGACTAGCGGCACAGATACGCAGTATTTT
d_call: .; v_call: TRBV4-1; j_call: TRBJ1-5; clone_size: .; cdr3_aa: CASSPPASGPQHF; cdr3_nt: TGCGCCAGCAGCCCGCCAGCCTCAGGACCCCAGCATTTT
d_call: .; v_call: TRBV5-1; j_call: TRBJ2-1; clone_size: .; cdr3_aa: CASSLTGTTEDEQFF; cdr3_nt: TGCGCCAGCAGCCTAACCGGGACAACCGAGGATGAGCAGTTCTTC
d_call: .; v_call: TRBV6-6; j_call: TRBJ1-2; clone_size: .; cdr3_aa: CASSPESPGASNPGYGYTF; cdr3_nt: TGTGCCAGCAGTCCAGAATCACCGGGAGCCAGTAATCCCGGATATGGCTACACCTTC
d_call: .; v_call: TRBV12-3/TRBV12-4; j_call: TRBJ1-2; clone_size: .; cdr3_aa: CASSRGDYGYTF; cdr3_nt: TGTGCCAGCAGTCGTGGGGACTATGGCTACACCTTC
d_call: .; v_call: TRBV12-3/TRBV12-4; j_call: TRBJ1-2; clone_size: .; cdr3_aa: CASSLGDTENTF; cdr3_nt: TGTGCCAGCAGTTTAGGGGACACGGAAAACACCTTC
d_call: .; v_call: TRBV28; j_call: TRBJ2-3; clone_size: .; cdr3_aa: CASSLGRPSTDTQYF; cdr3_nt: TGTGCCAGCAGTTTGGGCAGGCCTAGCACAGATACGCAGTATTTT
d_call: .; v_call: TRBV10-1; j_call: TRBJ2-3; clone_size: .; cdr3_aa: CASSTGPDTQYF; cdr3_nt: TGCGCCAGCAGTACGGGCCCAGATACGCAGTATTTT
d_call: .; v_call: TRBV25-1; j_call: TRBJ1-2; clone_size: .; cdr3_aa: CASSESLFGNYGYTF; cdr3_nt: TGTGCCAGCAGTGAATCCCTCTTTGGGAACTATGGCTACACCTTC
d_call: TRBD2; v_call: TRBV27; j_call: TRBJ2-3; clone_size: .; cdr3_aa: CASSFRATSGYTDTQYF; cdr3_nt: TGTGCCAGCAGTTTCCGCGCGACTAGCGGTTACACAGATACGCAGTATTTT
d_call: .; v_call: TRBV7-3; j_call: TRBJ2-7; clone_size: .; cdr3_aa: CASSPTVGTYEQYF; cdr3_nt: TGTGCCAGCAGCCCCACGGTGGGCACCTACGAGCAGTACTTC
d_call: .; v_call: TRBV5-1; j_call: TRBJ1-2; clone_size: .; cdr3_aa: CASSLQGQGKSDGYTF; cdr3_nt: TGCGCCAGCAGCTTGCAAGGGCAGGGAAAATCGGATGGCTACACCTTC
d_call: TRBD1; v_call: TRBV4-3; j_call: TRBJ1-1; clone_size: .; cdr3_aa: CASSQDRTGGALSIAFF; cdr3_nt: TGCGCCAGCAGCCAAGATCGAACAGGGGGAGCCCTTAGTATAGCTTTCTTT
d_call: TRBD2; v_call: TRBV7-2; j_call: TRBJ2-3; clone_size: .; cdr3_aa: CASSFLREIPDTQYF; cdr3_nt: TGTGCCAGCAGCTTCTTGCGGGAGATACCCGATACGCAGTATTTT
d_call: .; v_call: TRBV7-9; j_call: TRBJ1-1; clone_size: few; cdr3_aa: CASSFGRQGAFF; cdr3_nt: TGTGCCAGCAGCTTTGGGCGGCAGGGAGCTTTCTTT
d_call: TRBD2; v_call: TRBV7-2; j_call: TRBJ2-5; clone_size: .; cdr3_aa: CASSPQGGLAETQYF; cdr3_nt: TGTGCCAGCAGCCCTCAGGGGGGACTAGCAGAGACCCAGTACTTC
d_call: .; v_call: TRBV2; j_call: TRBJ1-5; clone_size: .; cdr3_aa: CASKNSNQPQHF; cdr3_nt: TGTGCCAGCAAAAATAGCAATCAGCCCCAGCATTTT
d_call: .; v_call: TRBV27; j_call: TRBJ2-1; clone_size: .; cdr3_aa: CASSLIQGNEQFF; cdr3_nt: TGTGCCAGCAGTTTAATACAGGGTAATGAGCAGTTCTTC
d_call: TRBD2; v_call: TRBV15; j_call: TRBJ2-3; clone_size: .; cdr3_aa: CATSRPLAGDPDTQYF; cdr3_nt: TGTGCCACCAGCAGACCTTTAGCGGGAGACCCAGATACGCAGTATTTT